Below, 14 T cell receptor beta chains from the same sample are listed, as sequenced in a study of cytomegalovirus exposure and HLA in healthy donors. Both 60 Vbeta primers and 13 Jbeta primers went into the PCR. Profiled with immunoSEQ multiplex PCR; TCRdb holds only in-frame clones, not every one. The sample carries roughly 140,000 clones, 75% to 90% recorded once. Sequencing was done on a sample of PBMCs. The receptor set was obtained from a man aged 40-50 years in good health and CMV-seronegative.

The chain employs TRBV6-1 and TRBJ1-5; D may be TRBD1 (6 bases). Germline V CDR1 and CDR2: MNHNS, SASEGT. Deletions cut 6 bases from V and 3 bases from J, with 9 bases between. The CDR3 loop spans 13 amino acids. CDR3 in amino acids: CASRNRDNQPQHF. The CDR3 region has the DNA TGTGCCAGCAGGAACAGGGACAATCAGCCCCAGCATTTT.

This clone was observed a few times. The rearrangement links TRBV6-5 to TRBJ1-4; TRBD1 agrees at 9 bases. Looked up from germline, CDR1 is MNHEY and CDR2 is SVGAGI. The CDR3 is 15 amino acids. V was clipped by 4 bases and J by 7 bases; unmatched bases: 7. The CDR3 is CASSSTGGGGEKLFF. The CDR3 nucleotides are TGTGCCAGCAGTTCCACAGGGGGCGGGGGTGAAAAACTGTTTTTT.

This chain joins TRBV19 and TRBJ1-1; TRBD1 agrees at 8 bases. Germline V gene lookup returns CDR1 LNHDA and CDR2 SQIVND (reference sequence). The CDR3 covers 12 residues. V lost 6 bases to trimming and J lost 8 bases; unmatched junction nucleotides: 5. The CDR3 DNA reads TGTGCCAGTAGCAACCGGGACAGGGAAGCTTTCTTT. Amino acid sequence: CASSNRDREAFF.

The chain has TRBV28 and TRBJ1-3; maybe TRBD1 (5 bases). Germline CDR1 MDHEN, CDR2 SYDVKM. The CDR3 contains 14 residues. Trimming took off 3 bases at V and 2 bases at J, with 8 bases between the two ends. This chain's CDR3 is CASSFFRAGNTIYF. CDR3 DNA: TGTGCCAGCAGTTTTTTCAGGGCTGGAAACACCATATATTTT.

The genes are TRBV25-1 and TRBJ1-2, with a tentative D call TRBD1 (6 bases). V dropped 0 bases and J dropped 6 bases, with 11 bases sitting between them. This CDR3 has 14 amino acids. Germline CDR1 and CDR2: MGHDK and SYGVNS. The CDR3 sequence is CASSEYGGADGYTF. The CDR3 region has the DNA TGTGCCAGCAGTGAATATGGGGGGGCTGATGGCTACACCTTC.

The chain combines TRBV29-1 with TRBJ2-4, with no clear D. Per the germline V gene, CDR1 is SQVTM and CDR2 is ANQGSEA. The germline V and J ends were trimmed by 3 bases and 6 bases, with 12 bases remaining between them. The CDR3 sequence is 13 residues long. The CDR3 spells CSVDLLSANIQYF. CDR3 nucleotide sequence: TGCAGCGTTGACTTACTGAGCGCAAACATTCAGTACTTC.

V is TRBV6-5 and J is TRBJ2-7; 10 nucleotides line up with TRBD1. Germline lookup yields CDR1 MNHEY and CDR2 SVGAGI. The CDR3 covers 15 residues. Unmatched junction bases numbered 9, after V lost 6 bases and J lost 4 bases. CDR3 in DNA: TGTGCCAGCAGCATGAGGACAGGGGGTCTATACGAGCAGTACTTC. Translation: CASSMRTGGLYEQYF.

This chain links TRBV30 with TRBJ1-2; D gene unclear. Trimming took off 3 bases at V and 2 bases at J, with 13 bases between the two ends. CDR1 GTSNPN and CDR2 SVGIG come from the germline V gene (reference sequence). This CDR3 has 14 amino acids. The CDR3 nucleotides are TGTGCCTGGAGCAGAATAGGCAGGAACTATGGCTACACCTTC. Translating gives CAWSRIGRNYGYTF.

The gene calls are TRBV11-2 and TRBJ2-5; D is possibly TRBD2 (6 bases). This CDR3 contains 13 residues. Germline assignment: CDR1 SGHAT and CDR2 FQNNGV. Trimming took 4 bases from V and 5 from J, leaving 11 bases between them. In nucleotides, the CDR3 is TGTGCCAGCAGCTGGAGGGTTGAGGAGACCCAGTACTTC. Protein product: CASSWRVEETQYF.

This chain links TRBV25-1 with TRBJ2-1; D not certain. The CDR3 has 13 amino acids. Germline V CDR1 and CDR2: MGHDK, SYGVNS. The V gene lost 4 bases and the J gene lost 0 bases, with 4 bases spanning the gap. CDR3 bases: TGTGCCAGCAGTGGGAGCTCCTACAATGAGCAGTTCTTC. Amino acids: CASSGSSYNEQFF.

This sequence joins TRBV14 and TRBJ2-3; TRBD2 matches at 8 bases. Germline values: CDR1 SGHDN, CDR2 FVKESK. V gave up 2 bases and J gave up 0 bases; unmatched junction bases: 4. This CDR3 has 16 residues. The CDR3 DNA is TGTGCCAGCAGCCAACGGCGGGGGGCAAGCACAGATACGCAGTATTTT. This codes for CASSQRRGASTDTQYF.

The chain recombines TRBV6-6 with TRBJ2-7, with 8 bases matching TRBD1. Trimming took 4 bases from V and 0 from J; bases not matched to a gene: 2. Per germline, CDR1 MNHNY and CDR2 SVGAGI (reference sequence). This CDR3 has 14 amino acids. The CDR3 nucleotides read TGTGCCAGCAGTTCACAGGGGGGCTCCTACGAGCAGTACTTC. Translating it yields CASSSQGGSYEQYF.

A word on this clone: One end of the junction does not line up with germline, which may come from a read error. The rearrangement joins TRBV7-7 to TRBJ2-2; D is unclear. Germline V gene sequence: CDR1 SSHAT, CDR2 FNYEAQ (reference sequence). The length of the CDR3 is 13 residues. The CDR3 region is CASSLADTGELFF. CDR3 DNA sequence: TGTGCTAGCAGCTTAGCCGACACCGGGGAGCTGTTTTTT.

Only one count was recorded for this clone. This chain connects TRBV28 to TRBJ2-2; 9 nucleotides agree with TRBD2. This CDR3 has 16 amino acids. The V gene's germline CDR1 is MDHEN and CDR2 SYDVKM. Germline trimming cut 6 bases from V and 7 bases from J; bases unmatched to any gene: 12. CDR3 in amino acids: CASSLIAGDRGGELFF. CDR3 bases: TGTGCCAGCAGCCTAATAGCGGGGGATCGAGGCGGGGAGCTGTTTTTT.